A selection of T cell receptor beta chains follows, all from one sample in a study of read filtering for tumor transcriptome and immune sequencing. MiXCR was run by TCRdb on the reads, yielding one entry per CDR3 protein. The table has 90,000 to 95,000 distinct CDR3 sequences, roughly 21% seen once. Specimen: a population of CD138-negative cells sorted from bone marrow. These receptors all come from a donor at least 40 years old with multiple myeloma. Both conserved end residues are part of each CDR3.

j_call v_call cdr3_aa
TRBJ1-1 TRBV6-5 CASSYSPPSPAEAFF
TRBJ2-5 TRBV5-1 CASSSSYSEETQYF
TRBJ2-2 TRBV18 CASSSSTDPNTGELFF
TRBJ2-3 TRBV19 CASQSQGRASDTQYF
TRBJ2-2 TRBV12-3/TRBV12-4 CASSSNQGYTGELFF
TRBJ2-7 TRBV7-9 CASSLGTGGSYEQYF
TRBJ2-1 TRBV4-2 CASSQRGYEQFF
TRBJ2-1 TRBV2 CASSAMGLAGASSYNEQFF
TRBJ2-2 TRBV19 CASRIGLAGGANTGELFF
TRBJ2-7 TRBV5-1 CASSSQGVNYEQYF
TRBJ1-2 TRBV28 CASSFGTGALTF
TRBJ2-7 TRBV20-1 CSAGDSSYEQYF
TRBJ2-3 TRBV28 CASSGGLDTQYF
TRBJ1-1 TRBV27 CASTPISGATLNTEAFF
TRBJ2-5 TRBV20-1 CSATQGAIQETQYF
TRBJ2-7 TRBV28 CACGQGAVEQYF
TRBJ2-2 TRBV14 CASSQRTTNTGELFF
TRBJ2-2 TRBV24-1 CATSALRGASGELFF